The 29 T cell receptor beta chains below were found in one sample sequenced in a study of molecular identifiers for immune sequencing clone quantification. TCRdb redid the calling of the PCR reads with MiXCR, one entry per CDR3 protein. The sample holds hundreds of thousands of distinct CDR3 sequences, about 25% seen once. Sample: naive CD8+ T cells from blood, with Jurkat cell RNA spiked in. Indicated subset: FACS-sorted CD8+CD4-CCR7+CD45RA+ naive T cells. Receptors originate from a human donor in good health. Some libraries in this study had Jurkat cell RNA spiked in.

The chain employs TRBV4-1 and TRBJ2-7, with 9 bases fitting TRBD1. This CDR3 has 15 residues. Germline CDR1 and CDR2: MGHRA and YSYEKL. The junction had 7 bases not matched to a gene; V was cut back by 4 bases and J by 3 bases. The CDR3 coding sequence is TGCGCCAGCAGCCGAGAAAGACAGGGGGGCTACGAGCAGTACTTC. It specifies CASSRERQGGYEQYF.

The chain has TRBV6-1 and TRBJ1-1; a weak D match, TRBD1 (6 bases). Deletions cut 3 bases from V and 3 bases from J, with 14 bases between. Looked up from germline, CDR1 is MNHNS and CDR2 is SASEGT. The CDR3 runs 15 residues. CDR3 in amino acids: CASSDSQGTDTEAFF. The CDR3 DNA sequence: TGTGCCAGCAGTGATTCCCAGGGGACGGACACTGAAGCTTTCTTT.

About this clonotype itself: At one of its ends the junction is not consistent with the germline gene, which may arise from a read error. The CDR3 DNA reads TGTGCCACCAGGTCGGGAGAGTACCAAGAGACCCAGTGCTTC. Its translation: CATRSGEYQETQCF. The genes are TRBV24-1 and TRBJ2-5, with a weak D call TRBD2 (6 bases). CDR3 length equals 14 residues. Germline CDR1 is KGHDR and CDR2 is SFDVKD.

The J gene is TRBJ2-3, the V gene TRBV9; TRBD2 is a possible D gene (6 bases). The CDR3 is 14 amino acids. Trimming removed 4 bases at V and 3 bases at J, with 12 bases between. Germline CDR1 reads SGDLS; CDR2 reads YYNGEE. The CDR3 loop is CASSSSGVTDTQYF. CDR3 sequence (DNA): TGTGCCAGCAGCTCCTCGGGGGTGACAGATACGCAGTATTTT. Variable domain in full (rest from reference TRBV9 and TRBJ2-3): DSGVTQTPKHLITATGQRVTLRCSPRSGDLSVYWYQQSLDQGLQFLIQYYNGEERAKGNILERFSAQQFPDLHSELNLSSLELGDSALYFCASSSSGVTDTQYFGPGTRLTVL.

Concerning this clonotype: Since a much larger clone is just one base distant, this may be a read error. The J gene is TRBJ1-1, the V gene TRBV7-9; no clear D. The CDR3 length is 13 residues. The V gene lost 6 bases and the J gene lost 4 bases, with 12 bases spanning the gap. Germline V lookup: CDR1 SEHNR, CDR2 FQNEAQ (reference sequence). The chain's CDR3 is CASSPWRGTEAFF. CDR3 nucleotide sequence: TGTGCCAGCAGTCCCTGGCGTGGCACTGAAGCTTTCTTT.

Many counts were recorded for this clonotype. The rearrangement links TRBV12-5 to TRBJ2-3; 9 bases map to TRBD1. This CDR3 contains 17 residues. V was clipped by 1 base and J by 7 bases; unmatched bases: 12. CDR1 is LGHNT and CDR2 is FRNRAP in the germline V gene. The CDR3, as DNA: TGTGCTAGTGGTTTGGCAGAGGGGACAGGGATATACCATACGCAGTATTTT. Amino acid sequence: CASGLAEGTGIYHTQYF.

The chain employs TRBV7-2 and TRBJ2-3; 7 bases agree with TRBD1. The junction had 8 bases not matched to a gene; V was cut back by 5 bases and J by 0 bases. Germline values: CDR1 SGHTA, CDR2 FQGNSA. There are 16 residues in the CDR3. The CDR3 sequence is CASSPIGTASTDTQYF. DNA of the CDR3: TGTGCCAGCAGCCCTATCGGGACAGCTAGCACAGATACGCAGTATTTT.

This clonotype showed up just a few times. The V gene is TRBV11-3, the J gene TRBJ2-1; D unclear. The germline V gene has CDR1 SGHNT and CDR2 YENEEA. Trimming pared 1 base from V and 0 bases from J, leaving 7 bases between. The CDR3 covers 15 residues. The CDR3 sequence: CASSLVVSSYNEQFF. The CDR3 region has the DNA TGTGCCAGCAGCTTAGTGGTGAGCTCCTACAATGAGCAGTTCTTC.

The V and J genes are TRBV4-2 and TRBJ2-1; 9 bases fit TRBD2. V gave up 0 bases and J gave up 7 bases; unmatched junction bases: 10. CDR1 and CDR2 (germline): LGHNA, YNFKEQ. This CDR3 has 17 amino acids. CDR3 amino acids: CASSQDWVSGRGNEQFF. The CDR3 DNA reads TGTGCCAGCAGCCAAGATTGGGTTAGCGGGAGAGGTAATGAGCAGTTCTTC.

At least ten counts were recorded for this clonotype. V gene TRBV12-3 or TRBV12-4 combines with J gene TRBJ2-2, with no clear D. CDR3 length: 13 amino acids. V was pared by 3 bases and J by 6 bases, with 8 bases between. CDR3 nucleotide sequence: TGTGCCAGCAGTTTGGGCGTCGCCGGGGAGCTGTTTTTT. It encodes CASSLGVAGELFF.

This clonotype was found a few times. DNA of the CDR3: TGTGCCACCAGTGACGACAGCATAGCTTCAAGACCCTCCTACAATGAGCAGTTCTTC. As protein: CATSDDSIASRPSYNEQFF. The chain is built from TRBV24-1 and TRBJ2-1, with D possibly TRBD1 on 5 matching bases. Germline-derived CDR1 and CDR2 are KGHDR and SFDVKD. V lost 4 bases and J lost 0, with 21 bases in between. The CDR3 has 19 amino acids.

This clonotype was recorded at least ten times. This chain uses TRBV7-8 with TRBJ2-1; unclear D gene. Trimming left V 0 bases short and J 9 bases short, with 3 bases between. The CDR3 consists of 11 residues. Germline V lookup: CDR1 SGHVS, CDR2 FQNEAQ. In DNA form, the CDR3 reads TGTGCCAGCAGCTTAGCTCGTGAGCAGTTCTTC. It codes for CASSLAREQFF.

This clonotype turned up a few times. The chain joins TRBV5-1 to TRBJ1-1; D gene ambiguous. V lost 1 base, J lost 2 bases, and 9 bases lay in between. The germline V gene encodes CDR1 SGHRS and CDR2 YFSETQ. The CDR3 runs to 14 residues. CDR3 in DNA: TGCGCCAGCAGCTTGAAAGGGAGCAACACTGAAGCTTTCTTT. Its protein is CASSLKGSNTEAFF.

This clonotype showed up just once. The J gene is TRBJ2-5, the V gene TRBV5-3; maybe TRBD1 (5 bases). TRBV5-3 is assigned to the ORF class and has an uncertain function. V lost 8 bases and J 7 bases, leaving 21 bases between the germline ends. CDR3 length: 14 amino acids. The CDR3 bases are TGTGCCAGCAGCGACACGGACACCCGGTTGACCCAGTACTTC. Translating it yields CASSDTDTRLTQYF.

This clonotype was counted many times. The chain couples TRBV9 to TRBJ1-3; TRBD1 matches at 8 bases. Germline V gives CDR1 SGDLS, CDR2 YYNGEE. Trimming took 3 bases from V and 0 from J; bases not matched to a gene: 5. CDR3 length: 16 residues. DNA for the CDR3: TGTGCCAGCAGCGCGACAGGGGCCGGCTCTGGAAACACCATATATTTT. It translates to CASSATGAGSGNTIYF.

This clonotype was seen ten or more times. This chain uses TRBV27 with TRBJ2-7, with a possible D match to TRBD1 (5 bases). Germline CDR1 MNHEY, CDR2 SMNVEV (reference sequence). V lost 8 bases to trimming and J lost 3 bases, with 11 bases between them. The CDR3 has 12 amino acids. CDR3 coding DNA: TGTGCCAGCGGGGCGCTGCGCTACGAGCAGTACTTC. It encodes CASGALRYEQYF.

The gene calls are TRBV27 and TRBJ2-7; D may be TRBD2 (5 bases). This CDR3 contains 15 residues. Germline-derived CDR1 and CDR2 are MNHEY and SMNVEV (reference sequence). V gave up 0 bases and J gave up 0 bases, with 9 bases separating them. This chain's CDR3 is CASSLSGAGSYEQYF. The DNA for the CDR3 is TGTGCCAGCAGTTTATCTGGCGCGGGCTCCTACGAGCAGTACTTC.

This chain joins TRBV28 and TRBJ1-4; unclear D gene. Looked up from germline, CDR1 is MDHEN and CDR2 is SYDVKM. V dropped 5 bases and J dropped 13 bases, with 17 bases sitting between them. The CDR3 sequence is 13 residues long. The DNA of the CDR3 is TGTGCCAGCAGTCCCTCGGACGGTCCCGCACTGTTTTTT. Protein: CASSPSDGPALFF.

This sequence joins TRBV28 and TRBJ2-3; possible D gene TRBD1, 5 bases. Germline V gene data show CDR1 as MDHEN and CDR2 as SYDVKM. Trimming removed 6 bases at V and 0 bases at J, with 19 bases between. CDR3 length: 17 amino acids. CDR3 amino acids: CASRLRSVGASTDTQYF. The CDR3 nucleotides are TGTGCCAGCAGGTTAAGGTCGGTAGGGGCTAGCACAGATACGCAGTATTTT.

This rearrangement joins TRBV19 to TRBJ2-7, with 7 bases fitting TRBD1. The CDR3 is 13 amino acids. The trim removed 4 bases at V and 7 bases at J, leaving 7 bases unmatched. Germline V gene sequence: CDR1 LNHDA, CDR2 SQIVND (reference sequence). CDR3 amino acids: CASSTGTAEEQYF. Here the CDR3 DNA reads TGTGCCAGTAGTACCGGGACAGCCGAGGAGCAGTACTTC.

The V gene is TRBV11-2, the J gene TRBJ1-2; D not certain. The V and J ends lost 4 bases and 11 bases respectively, with 17 bases between them. The CDR3 runs 13 residues. The germline CDR1 and CDR2 sequences are SGHAT and FQNNGV. The CDR3 bases are TGTGCCAGCAGCTACACCGGGCAGCGGTCTTACACCTTC. This gives the protein CASSYTGQRSYTF.

This clonotype was seen a few times. The rearrangement links TRBV4-1 to TRBJ2-7; D call uncertain. Per germline, CDR1 MGHRA and CDR2 YSYEKL. The CDR3 totals 15 residues. Trimming pared 0 bases from V and 2 bases from J, leaving 11 bases between. DNA for the CDR3: TGCGCCAGCAGCCAAGAGGAAGGCCGGGCCTACGAGCAGTACTTC. Its translation is CASSQEEGRAYEQYF.

Many counts were recorded for this clonotype. The chain has TRBV29-1 and TRBJ2-7; D possibly corresponds to TRBD2 (6 bases). V was trimmed by 3 bases and J by 3 bases, leaving 12 bases between them. The length of the CDR3 is 13 residues. CDR1 SQVTM and CDR2 ANQGSEA come from the germline V gene. The CDR3 bases are TGCAGCGTTGAGAAGCAGGGAGGCTACGAGCAGTACTTC. This translates into CSVEKQGGYEQYF.

This clonotype was counted at least ten times. J is TRBJ2-3 and V is TRBV13; 11 nucleotides align to TRBD2. This CDR3 contains 15 residues. Germline V gene sequence: CDR1 PRHDT, CDR2 FYEKMQ (reference sequence). J was trimmed by 5 bases and V by 5 bases; bases with no gene match: 6. CDR3 nucleotide sequence: TGTGCCAGCAGCCCGACTAGCGGGGCAAAAGATACGCAGTATTTT. It translates to CASSPTSGAKDTQYF.

This clonotype has ten or more counts. The rearrangement links TRBV7-9 to TRBJ1-1; D may be TRBD1 (6 bases). CDR3 length equals 15 residues. Germline V gene sequence: CDR1 SEHNR, CDR2 FQNEAQ (reference sequence). The germline V and J ends were trimmed by 6 bases and 0 bases, with 14 bases remaining between them. The CDR3 sequence: CASRMSGVVNTEAFF. CDR3 coding DNA: TGTGCCAGCAGGATGTCAGGGGTTGTGAACACTGAAGCTTTCTTT.

This clonotype was counted at least ten times. This chain uses TRBV7-2 with TRBJ2-1; D not certain. V was trimmed by 1 base and J by 1 base, leaving 14 bases between them. This CDR3 spans 17 amino acids. Per the germline V gene, CDR1 is SGHTA and CDR2 is FQGNSA. The CDR3 spells CASSLGSEARSYNEQFF. The CDR3 region has the DNA TGTGCCAGCAGCTTAGGGTCAGAGGCCCGATCCTACAATGAGCAGTTCTTC.

As concerns this clonotype: An end of the junction differs from the germline gene, which may be a read error. This sequence joins TRBV28 and TRBJ1-6, with TRBD1 matching 10 bases. The CDR3 loop spans 18 amino acids. CDR1 and CDR2 (germline): MDHEN, SYDVKM. The DNA of the CDR3 is TGTGCCAGCAGTTTATGGGGGTCGACAGGGGGCTCCGGTTCACCCCACCACTTT. This codes for CASSLWGSTGGSGSPHHF. Full variable domain (remainder filled in from reference TRBV28 and TRBJ1-6): DVKVTQSSRYLVKRTGEKVFLECVQDMDHENMFWYRQDPGLGLRLIYFSYDVKMKEKGDIPEGYSVSREKKERFSLILESASTNQTSMYLCASSLWGSTGGSGSPHHFGNGTRLTVT.

J is TRBJ2-2 and V is TRBV3-1; 8 bases line up with TRBD2. The CDR3 has 17 amino acids. The V segment lost 2 bases and the J segment 5 bases; nucleotides outside the gene matches: 10. Looked up from germline, CDR1 is LGHDT and CDR2 is YNNKEL (reference sequence). In nucleotides, the CDR3 is TGTGCCAGCAGCCAACGACCGGGACTAGGCATGACCGGGGAGCTGTTTTTT. Translation gives CASSQRPGLGMTGELFF. The full variable domain, rest sourced from reference TRBV3-1 and TRBJ2-2, is DTAVSQTPKYLVTQMGNDKSIKCEQNLGHDTMYWYKQDSKKFLKIMFSYNNKELIINETVPNRFSPKSPDKAHLNLHINSLELGDSAVYFCASSQRPGLGMTGELFFGEGSRLTVL.

This clonotype was observed a few times. The rearrangement uses TRBV27 and TRBJ2-2, with TRBD2 as a possible D gene (6 bases). There are 15 residues in the CDR3. Germline V gene data show CDR1 as MNHEY and CDR2 as SMNVEV (reference sequence). V gave up 5 bases and J gave up 5 bases, with 15 bases separating them. CDR3 DNA sequence: TGTGCCAGCAGTCTAAGTTCGGGGACTACCGGGGAGCTGTTTTTT. It encodes CASSLSSGTTGELFF.